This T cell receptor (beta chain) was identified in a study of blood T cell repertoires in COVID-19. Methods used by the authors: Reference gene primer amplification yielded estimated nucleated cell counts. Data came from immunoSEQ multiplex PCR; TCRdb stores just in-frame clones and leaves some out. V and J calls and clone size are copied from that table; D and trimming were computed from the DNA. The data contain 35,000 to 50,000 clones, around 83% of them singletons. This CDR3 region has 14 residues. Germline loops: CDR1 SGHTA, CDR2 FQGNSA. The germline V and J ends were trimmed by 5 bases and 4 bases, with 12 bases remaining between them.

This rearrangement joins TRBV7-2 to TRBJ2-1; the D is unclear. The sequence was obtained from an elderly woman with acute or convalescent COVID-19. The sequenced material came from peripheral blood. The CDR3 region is CASSPMAAYNEQFF. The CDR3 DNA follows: TGTGCCAGCAGCCCAATGGCGGCGTACAATGAGCAGTTCTTC.